The T cell receptor beta chain described here comes from a study of shared T cell receptors in the human thymus listed by TCRdb under 2021. For context, the study as a whole: The study examined how self-reactive, shared T-cell receptor alpha chains are generated in the human thymus.

Including the terminal cysteine and phenylalanine, the CDR3 comprises 16 residues. CDR3 DNA only is kept here, 48 bases in frame from base 1. CDR1 is given as SGHAT and CDR2 as FQNNGV, both from the germline V gene. V ends up 8 bases short and J 0 bases short, with an unmatched junction base count of 11. Concerning this clone itself: No antigen is known for it. Qualities for individual bases were not recorded, and no much larger clone is one base off.

Library creation used the immunoSEQ multiplex PCR assay. Here the immuneACCESS table is served through TCRdb, limited to in-frame sequences with V and J called. Missing clones are a known gap in these copies; in checked studies unresolved V genes cover under half, and the rest lacks a known reason. In all, the sample holds about 710,000 clones, and more than 75% of those were seen once. 0.0094% of the sample goes to the ten largest clones. These data were likewise used in another study, on human thymus T cells. From that second study: In Finland, the donors were immunologically healthy infants who were having open corrective cardiac surgery for congenital heart defects. Thymus tissue was obtained as surgical resects removed during corrective cardiac surgery. Biased V and J gene segment usage appeared to be present in both thymic and peripheral blood repertoires. According to the related research, thymic TCR repertoires were highly overlapping among unrelated individuals. The study described the TCR alpha and beta repertoires in about eight infant thymus samples and a few matching peripheral blood samples. Donor ages ranged from about 6 to 250 days, and the cohort comprised more than 5 male and two female infants. Thymocytes were freed from the tissue by mechanical means and kept at -70 degrees C as pellets of roughly 9-30 million cells. A QIAsymphony instrument was used to extract genomic DNA from the frozen cell pellets. The immunoSEQ multiplex PCR assay was used to amplify the TCRB and TCRAD loci from a standardized amount of quality-controlled genomic DNA. Amplicons spanned the V(D)J region at a length sufficient to cover the CDR3 and identify V and J genes. Amplicon sequencing was performed on an Illumina platform through the commercial immunoSEQ service. Primer bias and sequencing errors were corrected using previously described methods, and TCRAD and TCRB definitions followed the IMGT database. immunoSEQ Analyzer 3.0 and VDJTools were used for repertoire analysis, which covered basic statistics, V/J segment usage, diversity estimates, rarefaction and pairwise overlap. To estimate diversity, the Chao1, ChaoE, Efron-Thisted, Shannon and inverse Simpson indices were applied, and diversity was also estimated on datasets down-sampled to the smallest sample. Repertoire overlap was determined by strict matching of CDR3 nucleotide sequence, V gene and J gene, and Jaccard-based multidimensional scaling clustering was applied. On average, roughly 850,000 unique TCRB clonotypes were obtained from thymus samples, compared with roughly 84,000 from blood samples.

The chain joins TRBV11-2 to TRBJ2-3, and TRBD1 matches 7 of the central bases. The specimen was thymocytes. This sequence was found in a boy in the first two years of life with a congenital heart defect. Donor details come from another sample of the same person, matched by shared clones. CDR3 reads: CASRGPGQSSTDTQYF. In nucleotides, the sequence is TGTGCCAGCCGCGGTCCGGGACAGTCTAGCACAGATACGCAGTATTTT. Full variable domain (CDR3 extended with the reference TRBV11-2 and TRBJ2-3 proteins): EAGVAQSPRYKIIEKRQSVAFWCNPISGHATLYWYQQILGQGPKLLIQFQNNGVVDDSQLPKDRFSAERLKGVDSTLKIQPAKLEDSAVYLCASRGPGQSSTDTQYFGPGTRLTVL.